The TCR beta chain under discussion was sequenced for a study of shared clonotypes between healthy human individuals. V lost 4 bases, J lost 0 bases, and 3 bases stayed unmatched. Germline CDR1 SEHNR, CDR2 FQNEAQ (reference sequence). CDR3 length: 15 residues. CD45RO-negative CD8 cells positively selected for CCR7 made up the naive population, which excluded terminally differentiated effector memory CD45RA+ cells. Produced via immunoSEQ multiplex PCR; TCRdb's table is partial and in-frame only. Of about 2.1 million clones listed, 93% were seen once; the top ten hold over 1.5%. This clone was seen once.

The sample was naive CD8+ T cells from PBMCs. The chain joins TRBV7-9 to TRBJ2-1; 7 positions agree with TRBD1. The origin of this receptor is a man between 18 and 35 years old in good health. Some clones in this sample may be carry-over from other donors' samples. CDR3 coding DNA: TGTGCCAGCAGCTGGGCAGGGGGCTCCTACAATGAGCAGTTCTTC. The encoded protein is CASSWAGGSYNEQFF.